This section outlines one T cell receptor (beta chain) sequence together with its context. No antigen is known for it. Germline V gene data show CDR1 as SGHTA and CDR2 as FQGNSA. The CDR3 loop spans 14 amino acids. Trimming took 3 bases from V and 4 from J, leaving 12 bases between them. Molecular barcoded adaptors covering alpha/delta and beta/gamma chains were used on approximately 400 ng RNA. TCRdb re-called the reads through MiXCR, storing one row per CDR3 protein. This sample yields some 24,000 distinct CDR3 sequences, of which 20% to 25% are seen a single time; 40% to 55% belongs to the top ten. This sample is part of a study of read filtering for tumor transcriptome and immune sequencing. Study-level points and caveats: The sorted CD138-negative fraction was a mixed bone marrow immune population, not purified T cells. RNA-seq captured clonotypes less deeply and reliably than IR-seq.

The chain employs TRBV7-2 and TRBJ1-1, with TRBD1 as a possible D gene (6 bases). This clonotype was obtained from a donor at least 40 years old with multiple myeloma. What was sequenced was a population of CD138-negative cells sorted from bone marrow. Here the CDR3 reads CASSLSRGGTEAFF. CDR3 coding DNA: TGTGCCAGCAGCTTGAGCAGGGGAGGCACTGAAGCTTTCTTT.